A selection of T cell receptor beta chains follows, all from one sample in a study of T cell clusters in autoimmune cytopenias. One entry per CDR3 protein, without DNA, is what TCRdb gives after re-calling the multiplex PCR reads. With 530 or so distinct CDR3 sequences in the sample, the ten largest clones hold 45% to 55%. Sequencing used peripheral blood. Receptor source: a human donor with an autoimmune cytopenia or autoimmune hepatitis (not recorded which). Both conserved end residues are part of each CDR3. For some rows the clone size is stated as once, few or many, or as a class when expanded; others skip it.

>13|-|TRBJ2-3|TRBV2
CASKGGATDTQYF
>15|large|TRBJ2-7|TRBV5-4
CASSGQGQLTYEQYF
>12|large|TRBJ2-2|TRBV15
CATSRGTGELFF
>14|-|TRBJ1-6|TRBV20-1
CSARLTGGYSPLHF
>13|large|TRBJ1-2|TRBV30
CAWSVGTFGGYTF
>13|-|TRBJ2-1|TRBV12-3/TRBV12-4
CASSSATYNEQFF
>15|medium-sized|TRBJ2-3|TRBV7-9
CASSLETGITDTQYF
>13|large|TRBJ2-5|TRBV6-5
CASSYLGEETQYF
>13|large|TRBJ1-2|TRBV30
CAWNRDRVSGYTF
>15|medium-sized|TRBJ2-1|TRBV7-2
CASSLVASNYNEQFF
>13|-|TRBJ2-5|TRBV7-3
CASSSTRGETQYF
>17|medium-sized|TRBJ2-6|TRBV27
CASTFGAVYSGANVLTF
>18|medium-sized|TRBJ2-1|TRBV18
CASSPWNSGRATYNEQFF
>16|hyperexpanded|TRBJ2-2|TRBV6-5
CASSYGLVQNTGELFF
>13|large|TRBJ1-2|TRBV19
CASSTNGVGGYTF
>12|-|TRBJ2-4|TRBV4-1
CASSQTGNIQYF
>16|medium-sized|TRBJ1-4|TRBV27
CASSFGWTMTNEKLFF
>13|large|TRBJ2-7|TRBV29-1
CSVRDPGGREQYF